One and the same sample provided the 21 T cell receptor beta chains below, sequenced in a study of Ad26.COV2.S vaccination and SARS-CoV-2 variants (dated by TCRdb to the early 2020s). Read against the paper, the sample's time point label means: individuals recovered from natural SARS-CoV-2 infection. Libraries were prepared through the immunoSEQ multiplex PCR assay. TCRdb took this table from immuneACCESS and kept in-frame rearrangements with V and J called. Such tables lack part of the clones; where checked against another copy, unresolved V genes explain under half of the gap, and the rest is unexplained. The sample table records approximately 150,000 clones; approximately 90% of these occur just once. The ten most abundant clones make up around 5.1% of the sample. This sample comprised peripheral blood, obtained after recovery from COVID-19. The receptors derive from a human donor who had recovered from COVID-19.

The rearrangement uses TRBV5-1 and TRBJ2-2; TRBD1 or TRBD2 may be the D gene (5 bases each). V shed 8 bases and J shed 6 bases, with 20 bases lying between them. The CDR3 loop spans 15 amino acids. Per the germline V gene, CDR1 is SGHRS and CDR2 is YFSETQ. DNA for the CDR3: TGCGCCAGTAAGACAGCCCGAACGGGACCCGGGGAGCTGTTTTTT. It translates to CASKTARTGPGELFF. Full variable domain (rest looked up from reference TRBV5-1 and TRBJ2-2): KAGVTQTPRYLIKTRGQQVTLSCSPISGHRSVSWYQQTPGQGLQFLFEYFSETQRNKGNFPGRFSGRQFSNSRSEMNVSTLELGDSALYLCASKTARTGPGELFFGEGSRLTVL.

Here the CDR3 DNA reads TGTGCCAGCTCTCCGGGCCCGAACACCGGGGAGCTGTTTTTT. Translation gives CASSPGPNTGELFF. The gene calls are TRBV18 and TRBJ2-2; D remains unclear. The CDR3 has 14 amino acids. CDR1 is KGHSH and CDR2 is LQKENI in the germline V gene. V gave up 6 bases and J gave up 0 bases, with 8 bases separating them.

This sequence joins TRBV19 and TRBJ1-3, with 8 bases aligning to TRBD1. CDR3 size: 12 residues. Germline V gene data show CDR1 as LNHDA and CDR2 as SQIVND (reference sequence). The V segment lost 6 bases and the J segment 6 bases; nucleotides outside the gene matches: 1. The chain's CDR3 is CASSQGANTIYF. In DNA form, the CDR3 reads TGTGCCAGTAGCCAGGGGGCAAACACCATATATTTT.

The V gene is TRBV12-3 or TRBV12-4, the J gene TRBJ1-5, with no clear D. V lost 6 bases and J lost 0, with 6 bases in between. The CDR3 is 13 residues long. CDR3 in amino acids: CASSRDSNQPQHF. The CDR3 nucleotides are TGTGCCAGCAGCCGAGATAGCAATCAGCCCCAGCATTTT.

J is TRBJ2-5 and V is TRBV11-2, with TRBD2 identical over 14 bases. CDR3 length: 16 residues. The germline V gene has CDR1 SGHAT and CDR2 FQNNGV. V trimming: 3 bases; J trimming: 6 bases; junction bases outside the gene matches: 6. Here the CDR3 reads CASSLTSGGGSKTQYF. DNA for the CDR3: TGTGCCAGCAGCTTGACTAGCGGGGGGGGGTCGAAGACCCAGTACTTC. Looking up the rest from reference TRBV11-2 and TRBJ2-5 gives the full variable domain: EAGVAQSPRYKIIEKRQSVAFWCNPISGHATLYWYQQILGQGPKLLIQFQNNGVVDDSQLPKDRFSAERLKGVDSTLKIQPAKLEDSAVYLCASSLTSGGGSKTQYFGPGTRLLVL.

The rearrangement links TRBV6-1 to TRBJ2-3, with TRBD2 identical over 10 bases. Germline CDR1 and CDR2: MNHNS and SASEGT. The CDR3 sequence is 16 residues long. The V and J ends lost 3 bases and 4 bases, in that order; junction bases with no gene match: 7. In DNA form, the CDR3 reads TGTGCCAGCAGTGAGAATAGCGGGGGGCTTCCAGATACGCAGTATTTT. Translation gives CASSENSGGLPDTQYF.

The rearrangement joins TRBV2 to TRBJ1-2; TRBD1 matches 10 bases. Trimming removed 6 bases from V and 0 bases from J; junction bases left unmatched: 7. CDR3 length: 16 residues. Germline V CDR1 and CDR2: SNHLY, FYNNEI. CDR3 sequence reads: CASRRQGARSNYGYTF. DNA of the CDR3: TGTGCCAGCAGAAGACAGGGGGCTCGCTCTAACTATGGCTACACCTTC.

In its sample, this clone was seen once. The chain has TRBV4-1 and TRBJ1-2; D remains ambiguous. CDR1 is MGHRA and CDR2 is YSYEKL in the germline V gene. There are 15 residues in the CDR3. Trimming removed 1 base at V and 7 bases at J, with 16 bases between. In DNA form, the CDR3 reads TGCGCCAGCAGCCAAGTTGTAGGTGGGTCTATTGGCTACACCTTC. This encodes CASSQVVGGSIGYTF.

The chain recombines TRBV11-2 with TRBJ2-7, with D possibly matching TRBD2 (5 bases). V lost 1 base, J lost 0 bases, and 7 bases lay in between. Germline-derived CDR1 and CDR2 are SGHAT and FQNNGV. The CDR3 sequence is 14 residues long. CDR3 bases: TGTGCCAGCAGCTTAGGGACTGTCTCCTACGAGCAGTACTTC. Protein: CASSLGTVSYEQYF.

The gene calls are TRBV4-3 and TRBJ2-1, with TRBD2 as a possible D gene (5 bases). V was trimmed by 2 bases and J by 9 bases, leaving 17 bases between them. The CDR3 is made up of 15 amino acids. The V gene's germline CDR1 is LGHNA and CDR2 YSLEER. In DNA form, the CDR3 reads TGCGCCAGCAGCCAAATTTCCGGGGTGCGGGTTGAGCAGTTCTTC. Protein product: CASSQISGVRVEQFF.

V is TRBV5-1 and J is TRBJ2-7; D unresolved. Germline V gene sequence: CDR1 SGHRS, CDR2 YFSETQ. The CDR3 loop spans 11 amino acids. Trimming stripped 3 bases from V and 3 bases from J, with 4 bases between. The CDR3: CASSSNYEQYF. Written as DNA, the CDR3 is TGCGCCAGCAGCTCCAACTACGAGCAGTACTTC.

Details on this clone: At the DNA level, this CDR3 is encoded by other sequences in the same sample as well. The gene calls are TRBV5-6 and TRBJ1-5; D unresolved. This CDR3 is 12 amino acids long. V dropped 0 bases and J dropped 5 bases, with 3 bases sitting between them. CDR1 SGHDT and CDR2 YYEEEE come from the germline V gene. CDR3 sequence reads: CASSLGDQPQHF. DNA of the CDR3: TGTGCCAGCAGCTTGGGCGATCAGCCCCAGCATTTT.

This sequence joins TRBV27 and TRBJ1-1; possible D gene TRBD1, 5 bases. This CDR3 is built from 15 residues. Trimming took off 7 bases at V and 8 bases at J, with 23 bases between the two ends. Germline V CDR1 and CDR2: MNHEY, SMNVEV (reference sequence). The CDR3 here is CASIRTLKPTEEAFF. The CDR3 DNA reads TGTGCCAGCATAAGGACACTTAAACCGACCGAAGAAGCTTTCTTT.

Here the CDR3 reads CASSPTRLRDSLLKQTQYF. CDR3 bases: TGTGCCAGCAGCCCGACTCGCCTTCGGGACTCACTGTTGAAACAGACCCAGTACTTC. The chain is built from TRBV5-6 and TRBJ2-5, with D perhaps TRBD2 (6 bases). V was pared by 4 bases and J by 6 bases, with 31 bases between. This CDR3 has 19 residues. Germline V gene lookup returns CDR1 SGHDT and CDR2 YYEEEE.

The chain combines TRBV3-1 (or the pseudogene TRBV3-2) with TRBJ2-6; D gene uncertain. This CDR3 has 13 amino acids. Trimming shortened V by 1 base and J by 11 bases, and 9 bases separated the two germline ends. CDR1 and CDR2 (germline): LGHDT, YNNKEL (reference sequence). The CDR3 sequence is CASSQGTPHVLTF. CDR3 bases: TGTGCCAGCAGCCAAGGGACCCCTCACGTCCTGACTTTC.

The J gene is TRBJ1-2, the V gene TRBV29-1, with 7 nucleotides matching TRBD1. CDR1 and CDR2 from the germline V gene are SQVTM and ANQGSEA. Germline trimming cut 7 bases from V and 5 bases from J; bases unmatched to any gene: 4. CDR3 length: 11 residues. The CDR3 reads CSATGKYGYTF. Here the CDR3 DNA reads TGCAGCGCGACAGGGAAGTATGGCTACACCTTC.

This clone was recorded a few times. The rearrangement links TRBV27 to TRBJ2-1; D is ambiguous. This CDR3 comprises 12 residues. Trimming took off 5 bases at V and 5 bases at J, with 7 bases between the two ends. Germline lookup yields CDR1 MNHEY and CDR2 SMNVEV (reference sequence). CDR3 sequence: CASSTTDNEQFF. The CDR3 coding sequence is TGTGCCAGCAGTACCACAGACAATGAGCAGTTCTTC.

This chain joins TRBV5-1 and TRBJ2-5; 9 bases are shared with TRBD1. Trimming removed 4 bases from V and 2 bases from J; junction bases left unmatched: 9. Germline V CDR1 and CDR2: SGHRS, YFSETQ. The CDR3 covers 16 residues. The CDR3 bases are TGCGCCAGCAGCCCGCAACAGGGGGCAAATCAAGAGACCCAGTACTTC. Translating gives CASSPQQGANQETQYF.

This chain connects TRBV29-1 to TRBJ1-2, with a possible D match to TRBD1 (5 bases). V was pared by 6 bases and J by 4 bases, with 18 bases between. CDR3 length equals 14 residues. The germline V gene encodes CDR1 SQVTM and CDR2 ANQGSEA. This chain's CDR3 is CSVLGGSSLYGYTF. The CDR3 nucleotides read TGCAGCGTCTTGGGGGGGTCCTCCCTCTATGGCTACACCTTC.

The rearrangement links TRBV7-2 to TRBJ2-1; 10 nucleotides agree with TRBD1. The length of the CDR3 is 15 residues. Germline values: CDR1 SGHTA, CDR2 FQGNSA. Losses at the gene ends were 3 bases for V and 4 bases for J; bases not matched to a gene: 3. DNA for the CDR3: TGTGCCAGCAGCTTCGGGGACAGGGGATACAATGAGCAGTTCTTC. This translates into CASSFGDRGYNEQFF.

The rearrangement joins TRBV6-1 to TRBJ2-7, with 8 bases matching TRBD1. The germline V gene encodes CDR1 MNHNS and CDR2 SASEGT. This CDR3 has 15 residues. Trimming removed 2 bases from V and 5 bases from J; junction bases left unmatched: 8. CDR3 DNA sequence: TGTGCCAGCAGTGAATGGTCAGGGGGCATTGACGAGCAGTACTTC. Translating it yields CASSEWSGGIDEQYF.